This T cell receptor (beta chain) was sequenced in a study of cytomegalovirus exposure and HLA in healthy donors. Study results and limitations: Altogether, more than 150 TCR beta chains were recorded as cytomegalovirus-associated. Later analysis showed TCR association rates varying by HLA locus, highest for DRB1 and lowest for HLA-C.

Worth noting for this clone: Its specificity is not known.

The germline V and J ends were trimmed by 0 bases and 4 bases, with 9 bases remaining between them. This CDR3 is built from 13 residues. The germline CDR1 and CDR2 sequences are GTSNPN and SVGIG (reference sequence). Primers included in the PCR were 60 Vbeta and 13 Jbeta primers. Sequenced by immunoSEQ multiplex PCR; TCRdb stores in-frame clones only, minus some. The table has some 180,000 clones, roughly 79% seen once. The sequencing input was PBMCs. V gene TRBV30 combines with J gene TRBJ1-2; D is ambiguous. The source of this sequence is a man aged 25 to 45 in good health and CMV-seronegative. The CDR3 DNA follows: TGTGCCTGGAGTGTTGGCGGGTCCTATGGCTACACCTTC. It translates to CAWSVGGSYGYTF. The full variable domain, in which reference TRBV30 and TRBJ1-2 provide the parts outside the CDR3, is SQTIHQWPATLVQPVGSPLSLECTVEGTSNPNLYWYRQAAGRGLQLLFYSVGIGQISSEVPQNLSASRPQDRQFILSSKKLLLSDSGFYLCAWSVGGSYGYTFGSGTRLTVV.